This T cell receptor beta chain derives from a study of T-cell reconstitution after alpha-beta-depleted transplantation in children. V dropped 6 bases and J dropped 5; count of bases not matched to a gene: 7. Germline CDR1 DFQATT, CDR2 SNEGSKA (reference sequence). The CDR3 has 13 amino acids. TCRbeta library preparation incorporated unique molecular identifiers. TCRdb itself ran the PCR reads through MiXCR, one entry per CDR3 protein. The sample lists about 540,000 distinct CDR3 sequences, roughly 18% occurring once. J is TRBJ1-2 and V is TRBV20-1, with 9 bases lining up with TRBD1. The TCR comes from a human donor who donated a stem cell graft to a child with acute lymphoblastic leukemia. The sample consisted of PBMCs from the stem cell graft donor, taken from the stem cell graft. The DNA for the CDR3 is TGCAGTGCCGCCCCGGACAGGGGTTATGGCTACACCTTC. Protein sequence: CSAAPDRGYGYTF.